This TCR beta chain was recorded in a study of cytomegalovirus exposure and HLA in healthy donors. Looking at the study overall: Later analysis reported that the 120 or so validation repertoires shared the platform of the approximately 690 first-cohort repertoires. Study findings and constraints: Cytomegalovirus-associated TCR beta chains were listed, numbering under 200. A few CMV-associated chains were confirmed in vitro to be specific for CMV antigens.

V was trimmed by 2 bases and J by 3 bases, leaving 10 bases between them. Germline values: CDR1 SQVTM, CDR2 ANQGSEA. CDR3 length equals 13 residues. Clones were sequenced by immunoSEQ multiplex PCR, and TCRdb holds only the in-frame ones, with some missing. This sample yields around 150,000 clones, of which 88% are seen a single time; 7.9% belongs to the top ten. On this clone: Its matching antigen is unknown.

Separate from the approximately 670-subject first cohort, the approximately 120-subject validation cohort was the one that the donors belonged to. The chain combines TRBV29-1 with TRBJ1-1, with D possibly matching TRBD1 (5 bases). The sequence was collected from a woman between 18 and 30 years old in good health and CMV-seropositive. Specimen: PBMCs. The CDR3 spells CSVERRGDTEAFF. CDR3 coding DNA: TGCAGCGTTGAACGGAGGGGTGACACTGAAGCTTTCTTT.